Described below is a single TCR beta chain sequence and its context. What it recognizes is unknown. Produced via immunoSEQ multiplex PCR; TCRdb's table is partial and in-frame only. The table has tens of thousands of clones, 80% to 95% seen once. Regarding time point: before natalizumab initiation. The T0 samples predate the first natalizumab infusion. This sample is drawn from a study of multiple sclerosis patients with progressive multifocal leukoencephalopathy. Turning to the study itself: The control group, sampled over time, had multiple sclerosis, received natalizumab and did not develop PML. Study results and caveats: Expanded clones at PML onset predated and persisted through natalizumab therapy.

The clonotype was recovered from a man under 40 with multiple sclerosis. Sequenced: PBMCs.

The CDR3, as DNA: TGTGCCAGCAGTTTGACAGCTAACTATGGCTACACCTTC. Encoded protein: CASSLTANYGYTF. The chain couples TRBV27 to TRBJ1-2; maybe TRBD1 (5 bases). Germline values: CDR1 MNHEY, CDR2 SMNVEV (reference sequence). This CDR3 is built from 13 residues. The ends were cut back, 3 bases at V and 0 bases at J, with 5 bases in the middle.